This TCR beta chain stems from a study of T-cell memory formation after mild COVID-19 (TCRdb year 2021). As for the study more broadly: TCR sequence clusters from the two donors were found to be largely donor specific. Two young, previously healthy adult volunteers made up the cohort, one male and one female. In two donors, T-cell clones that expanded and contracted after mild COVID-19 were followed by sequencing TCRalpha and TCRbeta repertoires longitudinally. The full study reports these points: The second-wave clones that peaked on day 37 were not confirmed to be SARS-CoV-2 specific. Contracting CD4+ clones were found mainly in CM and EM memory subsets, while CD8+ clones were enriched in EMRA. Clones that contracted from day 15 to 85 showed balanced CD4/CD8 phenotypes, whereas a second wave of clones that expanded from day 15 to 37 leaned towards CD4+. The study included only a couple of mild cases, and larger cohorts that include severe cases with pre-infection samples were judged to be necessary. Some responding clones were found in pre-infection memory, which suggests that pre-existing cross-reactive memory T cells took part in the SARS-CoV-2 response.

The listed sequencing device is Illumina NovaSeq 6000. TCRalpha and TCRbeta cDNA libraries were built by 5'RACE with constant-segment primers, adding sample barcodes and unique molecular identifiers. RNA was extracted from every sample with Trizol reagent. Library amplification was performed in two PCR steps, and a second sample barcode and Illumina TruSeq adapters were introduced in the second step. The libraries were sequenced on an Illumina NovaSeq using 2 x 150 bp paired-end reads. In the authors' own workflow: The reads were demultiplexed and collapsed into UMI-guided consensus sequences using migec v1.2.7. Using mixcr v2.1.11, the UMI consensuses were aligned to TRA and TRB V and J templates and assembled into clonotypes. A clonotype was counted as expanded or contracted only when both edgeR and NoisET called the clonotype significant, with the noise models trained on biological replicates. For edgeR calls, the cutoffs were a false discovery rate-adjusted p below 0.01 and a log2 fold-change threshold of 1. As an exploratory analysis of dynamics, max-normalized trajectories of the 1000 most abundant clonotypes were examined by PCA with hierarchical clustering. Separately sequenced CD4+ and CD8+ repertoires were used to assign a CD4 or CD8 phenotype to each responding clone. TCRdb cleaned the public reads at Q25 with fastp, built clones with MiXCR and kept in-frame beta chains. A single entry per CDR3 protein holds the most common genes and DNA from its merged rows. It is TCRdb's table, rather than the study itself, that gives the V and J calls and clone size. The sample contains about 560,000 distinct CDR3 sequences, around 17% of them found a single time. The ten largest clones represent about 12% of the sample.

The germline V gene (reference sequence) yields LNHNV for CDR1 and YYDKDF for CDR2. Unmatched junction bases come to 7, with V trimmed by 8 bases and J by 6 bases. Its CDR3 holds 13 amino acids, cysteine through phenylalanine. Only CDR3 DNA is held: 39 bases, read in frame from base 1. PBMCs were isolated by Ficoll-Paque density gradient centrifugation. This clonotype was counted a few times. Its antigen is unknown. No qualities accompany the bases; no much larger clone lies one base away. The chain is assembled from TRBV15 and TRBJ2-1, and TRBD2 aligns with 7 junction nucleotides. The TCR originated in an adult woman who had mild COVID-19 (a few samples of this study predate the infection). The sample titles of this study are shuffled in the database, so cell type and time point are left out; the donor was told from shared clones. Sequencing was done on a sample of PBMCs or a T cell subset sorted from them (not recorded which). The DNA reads TGTGCCACCGGACTAGTATTTTCCAATGAGCAGTTCTTC. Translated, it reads CATGLVFSNEQFF.